The T cell receptor beta chain under discussion was sequenced for a study of T cells in localized non-small cell lung cancer. Sequencing used immunoSEQ multiplex PCR; TCRdb keeps in-frame clones, though not all of them. The sample has about 24,000 clones, 80% to 85% seen once; the top ten hold 4.8%. The study's findings and limits: Appearing in adjacent lung were a median 57 of the top 100 tumor clones. Maximal T cell clonality occurred in uninvolved adjacent lung, with tumor ranking below it. Heterogeneity within the tumor remains possible, as just one region underwent sequencing.

Note on this clone: The antigen is not known.

CDR1 and CDR2 (germline): MNHNY, SVGAGI (reference sequence). Between the trimmed V and J ends, which lost 0 bases and 0 bases, there was a span of 6 bases. CDR3 size: 15 residues. The material was PBMCs, obtained before any cancer treatment. The chain carries TRBV6-6 and TRBJ1-3; D remains ambiguous. This clonotype was sampled from a man aged 40 to 75 with stage II lung adenocarcinoma. The CDR3, as DNA: TGTGCCAGCAGTTACTCACCAAGCTCTGGAAACACCATATATTTT. Protein product: CASSYSPSSGNTIYF.